Listed here are 5 T cell receptor beta chains from one sample, sequenced in a study of cytomegalovirus exposure and HLA in healthy donors (dated by TCRdb to the late 2010s). Library prep was done by the immunoSEQ multiplex PCR assay. The multiplex PCR relied on a mix of 60 forward primers for TCR Vbeta segments and 13 reverse primers for TCR Jbeta segments. As stored in TCRdb, this immuneACCESS dataset retains in-frame rearrangements with V and J assigned. A fraction of the clones does not appear; measured against another copy, unresolved V genes explain less than half of the discrepancy, and the remainder lacks a known reason. Within this sample are roughly 180,000 clones, with around four fifths of them counted one time only. Of the sample, roughly 13% falls within the top ten clones. Sequencing was done on a sample of PBMCs. The receptors were sampled from a woman in her fifties or sixties in good health and CMV-seropositive.

This chain connects TRBV19 to TRBJ2-1, with TRBD1 matching over 7 bases. V shed 5 bases, J shed 6 bases, and the junction held 4 bases outside the gene matches. The CDR3 totals 13 residues. Looked up from germline, CDR1 is LNHDA and CDR2 is SQIVND (reference sequence). Written as DNA, the CDR3 is TGTGCCAGTAGTCTTGACAGGGCCAATGAGCAGTTCTTC. This gives the protein CASSLDRANEQFF.

The rearrangement links TRBV6-1 to TRBJ1-5, with D unclear. V dropped 7 bases and J dropped 7 bases, with 14 bases sitting between them. The germline gives CDR1 MNHNS, CDR2 SASEGT. This CDR3 has 13 amino acids. For the CDR3, the DNA is TGTGCCAGCACCGCCCACACAGCCCAGCCCCAGCATTTT. Its protein product is CASTAHTAQPQHF.

The gene calls are TRBV6-5 and TRBJ1-2; 7 bases agree with TRBD1. Germline CDR1 MNHEY, CDR2 SVGAGI. This CDR3 spans 13 amino acids. V lost 2 bases and J lost 6; bases outside the gene matches: 3. The CDR3 is CASSYPRGDGYTF. The CDR3 DNA follows: TGTGCCAGCAGTTACCCCAGGGGGGATGGCTACACCTTC.

The chain has TRBV19 and TRBJ1-1, with D perhaps matching TRBD1 (6 bases). Germline CDR1 and CDR2: LNHDA and SQIVND (reference sequence). The CDR3 is 17 amino acids. V lost 3 bases, J lost 2 bases, and 19 bases lay in between. In DNA, the CDR3 is TGTGCCAGTAGTATCCGCCCGTCGGACAGACTAAACACTGAAGCTTTCTTT. Protein product: CASSIRPSDRLNTEAFF. The entire variable domain, with the rest obtained from reference TRBV19 and TRBJ1-1, is as follows: DGGITQSPKYLFRKEGQNVTLSCEQNLNHDAMYWYRQDPGQGLRLIYYSQIVNDFQKGDIAEGYSVSREKKESFPLTVTSAQKNPTAFYLCASSIRPSDRLNTEAFFGQGTRLTVV.

The rearrangement joins TRBV6-6 to TRBJ2-1, with 8 bases that match TRBD2. CDR3 length: 13 residues. Germline V lookup: CDR1 MNHNY, CDR2 SVGAGI (reference sequence). V lost 2 bases to trimming and J lost 8 bases; unmatched junction nucleotides: 2. CDR3 loop: CASSYPGGYEQFF. The DNA of the CDR3 is TGTGCCAGCAGTTACCCGGGAGGGTATGAGCAGTTCTTC.